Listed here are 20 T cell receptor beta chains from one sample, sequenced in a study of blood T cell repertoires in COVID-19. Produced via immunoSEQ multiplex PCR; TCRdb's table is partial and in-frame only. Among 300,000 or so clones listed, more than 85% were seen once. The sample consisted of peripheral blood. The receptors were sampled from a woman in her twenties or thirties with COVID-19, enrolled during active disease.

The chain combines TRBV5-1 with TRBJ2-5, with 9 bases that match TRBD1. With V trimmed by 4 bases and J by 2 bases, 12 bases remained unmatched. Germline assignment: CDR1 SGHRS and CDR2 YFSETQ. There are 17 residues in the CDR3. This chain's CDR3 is CASSPRIGTGLQETQYF. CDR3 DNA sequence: TGCGCCAGCAGCCCCCGTATCGGGACAGGGTTACAAGAGACCCAGTACTTC.

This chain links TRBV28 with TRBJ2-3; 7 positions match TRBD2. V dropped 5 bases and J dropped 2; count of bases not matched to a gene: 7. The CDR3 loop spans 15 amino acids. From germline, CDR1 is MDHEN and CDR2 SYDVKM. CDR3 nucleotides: TGTGCCAGCAGTCCACCGGGACTACCCACAGATACGCAGTATTTT. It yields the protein CASSPPGLPTDTQYF. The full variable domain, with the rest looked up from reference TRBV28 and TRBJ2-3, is DVKVTQSSRYLVKRTGEKVFLECVQDMDHENMFWYRQDPGLGLRLIYFSYDVKMKEKGDIPEGYSVSREKKERFSLILESASTNQTSMYLCASSPPGLPTDTQYFGPGTRLTVL.

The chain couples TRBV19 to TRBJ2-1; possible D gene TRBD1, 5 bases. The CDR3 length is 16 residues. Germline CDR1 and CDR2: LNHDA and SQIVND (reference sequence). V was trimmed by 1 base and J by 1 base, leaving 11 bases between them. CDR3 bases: TGTGCCAGTAGTATAGCTAGTAGGGGTTCCTACAATGAGCAGTTCTTC. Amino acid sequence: CASSIASRGSYNEQFF. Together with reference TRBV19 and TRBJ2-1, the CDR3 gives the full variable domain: DGGITQSPKYLFRKEGQNVTLSCEQNLNHDAMYWYRQDPGQGLRLIYYSQIVNDFQKGDIAEGYSVSREKKESFPLTVTSAQKNPTAFYLCASSIASRGSYNEQFFGPGTRLTVL.

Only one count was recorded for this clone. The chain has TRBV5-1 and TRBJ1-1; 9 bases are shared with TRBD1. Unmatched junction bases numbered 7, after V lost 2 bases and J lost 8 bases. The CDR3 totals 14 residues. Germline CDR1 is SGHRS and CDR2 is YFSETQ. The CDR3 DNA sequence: TGCGCCAGCAGCTTTACAGGGGGCCGAGACGAAGCTTTCTTT. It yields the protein CASSFTGGRDEAFF.

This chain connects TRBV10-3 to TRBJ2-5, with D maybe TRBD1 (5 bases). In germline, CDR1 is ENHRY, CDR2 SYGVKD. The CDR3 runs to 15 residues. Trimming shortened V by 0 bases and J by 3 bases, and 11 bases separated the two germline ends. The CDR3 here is CAISESKTDEETQYF. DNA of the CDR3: TGTGCCATCAGTGAGTCGAAGACAGATGAAGAGACCCAGTACTTC.

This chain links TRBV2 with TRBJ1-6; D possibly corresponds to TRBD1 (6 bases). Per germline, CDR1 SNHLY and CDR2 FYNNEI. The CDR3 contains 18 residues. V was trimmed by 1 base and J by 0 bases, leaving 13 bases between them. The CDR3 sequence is CASSEGGGGGSYNSPLHF. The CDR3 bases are TGTGCCAGCAGTGAAGGGGGGGGCGGCGGCTCCTATAATTCACCCCTCCACTTT.

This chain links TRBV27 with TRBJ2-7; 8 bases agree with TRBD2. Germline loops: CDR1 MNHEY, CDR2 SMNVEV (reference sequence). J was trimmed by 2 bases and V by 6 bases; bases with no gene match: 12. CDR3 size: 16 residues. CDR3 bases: TGTGCCAGCAGAACCGGGACTAGTTCGGCAACCTACGAGCAGTACTTC. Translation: CASRTGTSSATYEQYF.

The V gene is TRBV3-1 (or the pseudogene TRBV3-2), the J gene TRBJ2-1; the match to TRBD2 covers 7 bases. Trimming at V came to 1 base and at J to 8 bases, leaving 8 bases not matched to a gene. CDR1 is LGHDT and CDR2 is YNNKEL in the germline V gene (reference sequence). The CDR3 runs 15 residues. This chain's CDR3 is CASSQGASGGDEQFF. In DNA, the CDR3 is TGTGCCAGCAGCCAAGGGGCTAGCGGAGGGGATGAGCAGTTCTTC.

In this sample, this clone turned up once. The CDR3 DNA reads TGTGCCATCAGTGCAGACAGGGGGGTCACTGAAGCTTTCTTT. Translation: CAISADRGVTEAFF. The chain uses TRBV10-3 and TRBJ1-1, with 9 positions matching TRBD1. Trimming cost V 4 bases and J 4 bases; bases outside gene matches: 4. This CDR3 has 14 amino acids. CDR1 ENHRY and CDR2 SYGVKD come from the germline V gene.

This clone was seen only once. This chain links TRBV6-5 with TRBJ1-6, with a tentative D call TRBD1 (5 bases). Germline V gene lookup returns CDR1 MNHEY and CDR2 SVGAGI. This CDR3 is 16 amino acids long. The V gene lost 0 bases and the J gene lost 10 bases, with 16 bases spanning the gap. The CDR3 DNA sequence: TGTGCCAGCAGTTACTCCCTCAACGGGGGGACCTCACCCCTCCACTTT. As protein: CASSYSLNGGTSPLHF.

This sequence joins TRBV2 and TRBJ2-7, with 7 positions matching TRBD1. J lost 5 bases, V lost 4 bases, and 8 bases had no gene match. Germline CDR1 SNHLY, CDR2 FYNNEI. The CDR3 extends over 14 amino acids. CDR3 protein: CASSVKQGPHEQYF. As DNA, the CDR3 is TGTGCCAGCAGTGTAAAACAGGGGCCCCACGAGCAGTACTTC. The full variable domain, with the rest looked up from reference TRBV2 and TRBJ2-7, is EPEVTQTPSHQVTQMGQEVILRCVPISNHLYFYWYRQILGQKVEFLVSFYNNEISEKSEIFDDQFSVERPDGSNFTLKIRSTKLEDSAMYFCASSVKQGPHEQYFGPGTRLTVT.

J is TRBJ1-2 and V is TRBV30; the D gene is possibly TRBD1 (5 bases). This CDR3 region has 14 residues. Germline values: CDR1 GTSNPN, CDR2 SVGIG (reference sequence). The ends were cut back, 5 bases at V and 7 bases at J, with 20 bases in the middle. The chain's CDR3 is CAWAAGRVSSGYTF. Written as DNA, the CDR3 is TGTGCCTGGGCCGCCGGCAGGGTTTCCTCTGGCTACACCTTC.

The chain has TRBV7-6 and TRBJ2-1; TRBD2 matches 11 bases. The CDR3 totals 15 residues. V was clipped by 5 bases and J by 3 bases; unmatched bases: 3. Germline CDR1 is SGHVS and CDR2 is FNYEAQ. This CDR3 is CASSTLAGGYNEQFF. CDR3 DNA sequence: TGTGCCAGCAGCACCCTAGCGGGAGGCTACAATGAGCAGTTCTTC.

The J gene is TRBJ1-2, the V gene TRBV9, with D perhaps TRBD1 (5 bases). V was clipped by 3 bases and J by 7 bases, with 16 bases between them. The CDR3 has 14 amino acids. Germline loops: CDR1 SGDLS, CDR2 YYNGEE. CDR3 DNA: TGTGCCAGCAGCGACAGGCTACAGTTGAGTGGCTACACCTTC. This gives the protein CASSDRLQLSGYTF.

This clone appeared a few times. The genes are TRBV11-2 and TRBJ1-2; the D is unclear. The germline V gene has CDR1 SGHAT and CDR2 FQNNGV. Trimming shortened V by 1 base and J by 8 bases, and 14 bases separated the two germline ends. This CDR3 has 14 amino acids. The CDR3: CASSLVRAQSGYTF. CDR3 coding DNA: TGTGCCAGCAGCTTAGTTAGAGCCCAATCCGGCTACACCTTC. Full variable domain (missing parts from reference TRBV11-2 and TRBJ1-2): EAGVAQSPRYKIIEKRQSVAFWCNPISGHATLYWYQQILGQGPKLLIQFQNNGVVDDSQLPKDRFSAERLKGVDSTLKIQPAKLEDSAVYLCASSLVRAQSGYTFGSGTRLTVV.

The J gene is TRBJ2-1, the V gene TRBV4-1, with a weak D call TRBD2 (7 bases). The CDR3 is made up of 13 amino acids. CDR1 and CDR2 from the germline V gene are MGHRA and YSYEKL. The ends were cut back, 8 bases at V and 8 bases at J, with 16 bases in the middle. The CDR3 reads CASGNLGGHEQFF. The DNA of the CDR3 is TGCGCCAGCGGCAATCTGGGGGGGCATGAGCAGTTCTTC.

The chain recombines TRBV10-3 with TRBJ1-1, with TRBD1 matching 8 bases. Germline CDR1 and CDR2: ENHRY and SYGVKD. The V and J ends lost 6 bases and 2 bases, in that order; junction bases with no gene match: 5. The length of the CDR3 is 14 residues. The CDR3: CAIRDRAINTEAFF. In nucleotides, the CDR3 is TGTGCCATCAGGGACAGGGCAATCAACACTGAAGCTTTCTTT.

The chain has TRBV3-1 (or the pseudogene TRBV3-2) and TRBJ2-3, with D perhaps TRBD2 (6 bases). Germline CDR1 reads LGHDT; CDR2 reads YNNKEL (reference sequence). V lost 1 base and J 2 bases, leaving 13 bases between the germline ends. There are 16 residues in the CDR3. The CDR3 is CASSQGAGTYTDTQYF. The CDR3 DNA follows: TGTGCCAGCAGCCAAGGAGCGGGCACCTACACAGATACGCAGTATTTT.

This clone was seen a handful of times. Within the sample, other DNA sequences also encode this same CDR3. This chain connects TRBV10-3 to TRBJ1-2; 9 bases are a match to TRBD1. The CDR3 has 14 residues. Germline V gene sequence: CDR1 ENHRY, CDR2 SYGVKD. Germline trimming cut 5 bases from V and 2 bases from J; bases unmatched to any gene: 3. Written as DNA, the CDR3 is TGTGCCATCAGTCCCGGACAGGGGAACTATGGCTACACCTTC. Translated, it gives CAISPGQGNYGYTF.

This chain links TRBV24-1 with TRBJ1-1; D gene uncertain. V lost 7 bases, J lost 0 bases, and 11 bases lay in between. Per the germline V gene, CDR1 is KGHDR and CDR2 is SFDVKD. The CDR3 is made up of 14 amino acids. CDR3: CATRGRDLNTEAFF. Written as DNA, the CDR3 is TGTGCCACCAGGGGCCGTGACCTGAACACTGAAGCTTTCTTT.